The TCR beta chain described here comes from a study of blood T cell repertoires in COVID-19. Libraries were prepared by immunoSEQ multiplex PCR; TCRdb keeps only in-frame clonotypes and omits some of them. Here the sample spans fewer than 300,000 clones, approximately 88% being singletons. CDR1 and CDR2 (germline): SGHVS, FQNEAQ. V was pared by 2 bases and J by 4 bases, with 6 bases between. CDR3 length: 13 residues. The chain combines TRBV7-8 with TRBJ1-5, with no clear D. This clonotype was sampled from a middle-aged woman with acute COVID-19. The sample comprised PBMCs or T cells enriched from blood (not recorded which). CDR3 nucleotides: TGTGCCAGCAGCTTACTTGAGAATCAGCCCCAGCATTTT. Its translation is CASSLLENQPQHF.